Below are 13 T cell receptor beta chains sequenced from a single sample in a study of shared clonotypes between healthy human individuals (TCRdb year 2020). The method behind the library was the immunoSEQ multiplex PCR assay. Drawn from immuneACCESS, this table holds only the in-frame rearrangements with V and J called that TCRdb kept. Clones are partly lost; checked studies trace under half to an unresolved V gene and leave the rest unexplained. The sample profile shows approximately 710,000 clones; 90% of them were found once. 34% of the sample belongs to the ten largest clones. Sample: memory CD8+ T cells from PBMCs. The sample's cell subset or site label, in plain terms: CD45RO+ cells pooled with CCR7-negative TemRA cells. These receptors all stem from a man younger than 35 in good health. Some clones in this sample may be carry-over from other donors' samples.

J is TRBJ2-7 and V is TRBV9; the D is unclear. The CDR3 loop spans 16 amino acids. In germline, CDR1 is SGDLS, CDR2 YYNGEE. V lost 0 bases to trimming and J lost 0 bases, with 13 bases between them. The CDR3 loop reads CASSVGTQVASYEQYF. For the CDR3, the DNA is TGTGCCAGCAGCGTAGGAACCCAGGTGGCCTCCTACGAGCAGTACTTC. Full variable domain (missing parts from reference TRBV9 and TRBJ2-7): DSGVTQTPKHLITATGQRVTLRCSPRSGDLSVYWYQQSLDQGLQFLIQYYNGEERAKGNILERFSAQQFPDLHSELNLSSLELGDSALYFCASSVGTQVASYEQYFGPGTRLTVT.

The gene calls are TRBV28 and TRBJ2-7, with TRBD2 as a possible D gene (6 bases). The V gene's germline CDR1 is MDHEN and CDR2 SYDVKM. The CDR3 covers 13 residues. The V and J ends lost 2 bases and 4 bases respectively, with 9 bases between them. Here the CDR3 DNA reads TGTGCCAGCAGTTTAAAGGGGAGGTACGAGCAGTACTTC. Residues: CASSLKGRYEQYF. Full variable domain (remainder filled in from reference TRBV28 and TRBJ2-7): DVKVTQSSRYLVKRTGEKVFLECVQDMDHENMFWYRQDPGLGLRLIYFSYDVKMKEKGDIPEGYSVSREKKERFSLILESASTNQTSMYLCASSLKGRYEQYFGPGTRLTVT.

J is TRBJ2-7 and V is TRBV6-6; 7 positions match TRBD2. V gave up 0 bases and J gave up 3 bases; unmatched junction bases: 5. The CDR3 length is 15 residues. Per germline, CDR1 MNHNY and CDR2 SVGAGI (reference sequence). The DNA of the CDR3 is TGTGCCAGCAGTTACTCGTTAGCGGGCGGCTACGAGCAGTACTTC. It encodes CASSYSLAGGYEQYF.

This clone was observed a single time. The rearrangement joins TRBV10-3 to TRBJ1-1; 8 nucleotides line up with TRBD1. The germline gives CDR1 ENHRY, CDR2 SYGVKD. With V trimmed by 4 bases and J by 4 bases, 8 bases remained unmatched. This CDR3 is 15 amino acids long. This chain's CDR3 is CAISGPGGGGTEAFF. In DNA form, the CDR3 reads TGTGCCATCAGTGGCCCAGGGGGCGGGGGCACTGAAGCTTTCTTT.

V is TRBV30 and J is TRBJ1-2; no firm D call. V was cut by 1 base and J by 4 bases, with 19 bases left in between. The CDR3 runs to 16 residues. Germline CDR1 is GTSNPN and CDR2 is SVGIG (reference sequence). The chain's CDR3 is CAWSGVAINPGYGYTF. Here the CDR3 DNA reads TGTGCCTGGAGTGGTGTAGCCATTAATCCGGGCTATGGCTACACCTTC.

J is TRBJ2-2 and V is TRBV6-4, with 10 bases aligning to TRBD1. The germline V gene encodes CDR1 MRHNA and CDR2 SNTAGT. CDR3 length: 15 residues. Unmatched junction bases numbered 7, after V lost 6 bases and J lost 6 bases. The DNA of the CDR3 is TGTGCCAGCAGACCCCGACAGGGGGCCTCCGGGGAGCTGTTTTTT. Translation: CASRPRQGASGELFF.

The chain is built from TRBV29-1 and TRBJ1-2; tentative D call: TRBD1 (6 bases). Germline CDR1 and CDR2: SQVTM and ANQGSEA. The CDR3 totals 13 residues. Trimming took off 7 bases at V and 5 bases at J, with 17 bases between the two ends. The DNA of the CDR3 is TGCAGCGGCCTAGGGGGGGAAAGTTATGGCTACACCTTC. Amino acid sequence: CSGLGGESYGYTF. Full variable domain (missing parts from reference TRBV29-1 and TRBJ1-2): SAVISQKPSRDICQRGTSLTIQCQVDSQVTMMFWYRQQPGQSLTLIATANQGSEATYESGFVIDKFPISRPNLTFSTLTVSNMSPEDSSIYLCSGLGGESYGYTFGSGTRLTVV.

In DNA form, the CDR3 reads TGTGCCAGCATTCGAGGGCGGGAGGGCTACGAGCAGTACTTC. It translates to CASIRGREGYEQYF. V is TRBV2 and J is TRBJ2-7, with TRBD2 identical over 9 bases. The CDR3 loop spans 14 amino acids. Germline values: CDR1 SNHLY, CDR2 FYNNEI. V lost 7 bases and J lost 3; bases outside the gene matches: 7.

With respect to this clone: The junction and the germline gene differ at one end; a read error may be behind it. This chain connects TRBV7-2 to TRBJ1-1; the D is unclear. Per germline, CDR1 SGHTA and CDR2 FQGNSA. The CDR3 is made up of 15 amino acids. CDR3 region: CASSQDGLSNTEAFF. CDR3 sequence (DNA): TGCGCCAGCAGCCAAGATGGGCTTTCCAACACTGAAGCTTTCTTT.

This chain uses TRBV5-1 with TRBJ2-5; TRBD2 matches 10 bases. The CDR3 is 17 amino acids. Trimming removed 3 bases from V and 2 bases from J; junction bases left unmatched: 10. The germline V gene encodes CDR1 SGHRS and CDR2 YFSETQ. For the CDR3, the DNA is TGCGCCAGCAGCTCCGATTGGACTAGCGGAAAACAAGAGACCCAGTACTTC. This translates into CASSSDWTSGKQETQYF.

The CDR3 nucleotides are TGTGCCAGCAGTTTAATGTTAGCGGGAGCCGGGGAGCTGTTTTTT. Amino acids: CASSLMLAGAGELFF. The chain combines TRBV27 with TRBJ2-2; 9 nucleotides align to TRBD2. Trimming at V came to 2 bases and at J to 6 bases, leaving 4 bases not matched to a gene. The germline CDR1 and CDR2 sequences are MNHEY and SMNVEV (reference sequence). The CDR3 has 15 amino acids.

This clone is a singleton in its sample. The genes are TRBV2 and TRBJ1-1, with D unclear. The V and J ends lost 11 bases and 1 base respectively, with 11 bases between them. The CDR3 loop spans 12 amino acids. Germline V lookup: CDR1 SNHLY, CDR2 FYNNEI. CDR3 in amino acids: CARRTPNTEAFF. The CDR3 DNA follows: TGTGCCCGAAGGACTCCGAACACTGAAGCTTTCTTT.

About this clone itself: Other DNA sequences in the sample encode the same CDR3. The J gene is TRBJ2-7, the V gene TRBV9; D is undetermined. The V end was cut by 0 bases, the J end by 2 bases, with 9 bases between. Germline V CDR1 and CDR2: SGDLS, YYNGEE. CDR3 length: 14 residues. The CDR3 region is CASSVGGSTYEQYF. DNA of the CDR3: TGTGCCAGCAGCGTAGGCGGCAGCACCTACGAGCAGTACTTC.